The next 21 T cell receptor beta chains were all read from a single sample in a study of Graves' ophthalmopathy and Graves' hyperthyroidism. Amplification of the TCR beta CDR3 regions used RNA transcripts (as template). First-round RT-PCR relied on HTBI primers, and a second-round multiplex PCR came next. MiXCR was run by TCRdb on the multiplex PCR reads, yielding one entry per CDR3 protein. The repertoire consists of approximately 640,000 distinct CDR3 sequences, with more than 40% occurring once and the leading ten covering 2.5% to 3.5%. Sequenced sample: peripheral blood. Receptors originate from an adult man with Graves' ophthalmopathy.

The rearrangement links TRBV2 to TRBJ2-5; TRBD2 matches at 8 bases. Trimming removed 8 bases from V and 1 base from J; junction bases left unmatched: 21. From germline, CDR1 is SNHLY and CDR2 FYNNEI. This CDR3 is 19 amino acids long. CDR3 DNA: TGTGCCAGCTCGACTCAGGCGGGGGGCGCTGAGCCCCCCCAAGAGACCCAGTACTTC. It codes for CASSTQAGGAEPPQETQYF.

The sample holds many counts of this clonotype. V and J are TRBV29-1 and TRBJ2-5; D unresolved. The CDR3 length is 15 residues. Germline assignment: CDR1 SQVTM and CDR2 ANQGSEA. V was clipped by 3 bases and J by 0 bases, with 14 bases between them. The CDR3 nucleotides are TGCAGCGTTGAGGCGTTTCCGGCAGACCAAGAGACCCAGTACTTC. Amino acid sequence: CSVEAFPADQETQYF. Complete variable domain (other parts from reference TRBV29-1 and TRBJ2-5): SAVISQKPSRDICQRGTSLTIQCQVDSQVTMMFWYRQQPGQSLTLIATANQGSEATYESGFVIDKFPISRPNLTFSTLTVSNMSPEDSSIYLCSVEAFPADQETQYFGPGTRLLVL.

V is TRBV10-3 and J is TRBJ1-6; no clear D. V was trimmed by 2 bases and J by 8 bases, leaving 7 bases between them. This CDR3 comprises 13 residues. Germline lookup yields CDR1 ENHRY and CDR2 SYGVKD. CDR3 in amino acids: CAISETAYSPLHF. CDR3 DNA: TGTGCCATCAGTGAGACAGCCTATTCACCCCTCCACTTT.

At least ten counts were recorded for this clonotype. The chain has TRBV5-8 and TRBJ1-5; possible D gene TRBD1, 6 bases. Germline loops: CDR1 SGHTS, CDR2 YDEGEE. This CDR3 has 17 amino acids. Trimming removed 0 bases from V and 0 bases from J, with 13 bases in between. CDR3 DNA: TGTGCCAGCAGCTTGGGAAGGGGCAGGGGTAGCAATCAGCCCCAGCATTTT. It yields the protein CASSLGRGRGSNQPQHF.

This clonotype has just a few counts. The rearrangement joins TRBV12-3 or TRBV12-4 to TRBJ2-7, with D possibly matching TRBD2 (6 bases). V lost 6 bases and J 5 bases, leaving 11 bases between the germline ends. The CDR3 consists of 12 residues. This chain's CDR3 is CASRPGSNEQYF. Here the CDR3 DNA reads TGTGCCAGCAGGCCCGGGAGCAACGAGCAGTACTTC.

The J gene is TRBJ2-7, the V gene TRBV20-1; D is ambiguous. This CDR3 comprises 13 residues. V gave up 2 bases and J gave up 0 bases, with 8 bases separating them. Germline loops: CDR1 DFQATT, CDR2 SNEGSKA (reference sequence). CDR3: CSARPQSSYEQYF. DNA of the CDR3: TGCAGTGCTAGACCCCAGAGCTCCTACGAGCAGTACTTC.

The chain recombines TRBV29-1 with TRBJ1-1; 12 nucleotides match TRBD1. V was pared by 3 bases and J by 5 bases, with 7 bases of the junction left unmatched. This CDR3 comprises 15 residues. Per germline, CDR1 SQVTM and CDR2 ANQGSEA. The CDR3 loop is CSVDPGQGAGTEAFF. The CDR3 DNA sequence: TGCAGCGTTGATCCGGGACAGGGGGCTGGAACTGAAGCTTTCTTT. Full variable domain (remainder filled in from reference TRBV29-1 and TRBJ1-1): SAVISQKPSRDICQRGTSLTIQCQVDSQVTMMFWYRQQPGQSLTLIATANQGSEATYESGFVIDKFPISRPNLTFSTLTVSNMSPEDSSIYLCSVDPGQGAGTEAFFGQGTRLTVV.

This clonotype has just a few counts. In nucleotides, the CDR3 is TGTGCCAGCAGTTACGACTCAGGGAAAACCATATATTTT. It is translated as CASSYDSGKTIYF. The chain has TRBV6-5 and TRBJ1-3; D might be TRBD1 (5 bases). The germline gives CDR1 MNHEY, CDR2 SVGAGI. Trimming removed 2 bases from V and 10 bases from J, with 12 bases in between. The CDR3 runs 13 residues.

The rearrangement uses TRBV29-1 and TRBJ1-2; unclear D gene. Germline-derived CDR1 and CDR2 are SQVTM and ANQGSEA. V was pared by 5 bases and J by 8 bases, with 15 bases between. The CDR3 has 12 residues. CDR3 region: CSVPVRVGGYTF. CDR3 bases: TGCAGCGTTCCGGTAAGGGTGGGAGGCTACACCTTC.

This clonotype was observed at least ten times. The chain couples TRBV29-1 to TRBJ1-5, with D perhaps TRBD1 (5 bases). The CDR3 extends over 14 amino acids. Trimming took off 4 bases at V and 2 bases at J, with 12 bases between the two ends. Per the germline V gene, CDR1 is SQVTM and CDR2 is ANQGSEA. The CDR3 DNA reads TGCAGCGTTGCGGAGGGGCAAGGCAATCAGCCCCAGCATTTT. Protein product: CSVAEGQGNQPQHF.

V usage is TRBV12-3 or TRBV12-4 and J usage is TRBJ1-4; 9 bases agree with TRBD1. The V segment lost 4 bases and the J segment 6 bases; nucleotides outside the gene matches: 3. This CDR3 is 14 amino acids long. The CDR3 coding sequence is TGTGCCAGCAGTTCCGACAGGGGGGATGAAAAACTGTTTTTT. Translated: CASSSDRGDEKLFF.

The table lists this clonotype with many counts. The chain employs TRBV29-1 and TRBJ2-5; the D is unclear. Deletions cut 3 bases from V and 1 base from J, with 9 bases between. The CDR3 runs 13 residues. From germline, CDR1 is SQVTM and CDR2 ANQGSEA. The CDR3 reads CSVDQPFQETQYF. In nucleotides, the CDR3 is TGCAGCGTTGATCAGCCCTTCCAAGAGACCCAGTACTTC. The variable domain in full, with the rest retrieved from reference TRBV29-1 and TRBJ2-5, is SAVISQKPSRDICQRGTSLTIQCQVDSQVTMMFWYRQQPGQSLTLIATANQGSEATYESGFVIDKFPISRPNLTFSTLTVSNMSPEDSSIYLCSVDQPFQETQYFGPGTRLLVL.

The table lists this clonotype with many counts. This chain uses TRBV7-9 with TRBJ2-5; 9 positions match TRBD1. The V and J ends lost 5 bases and 6 bases, in that order; junction bases with no gene match: 16. CDR3 length: 17 amino acids. Germline V gives CDR1 SEHNR, CDR2 FQNEAQ (reference sequence). CDR3 coding DNA: TGTGCCAGCAGCCCACCCCTTCAGCGACAGGGGGGAAAGACCCAGTACTTC. Translating it yields CASSPPLQRQGGKTQYF.

The chain is built from TRBV5-6 and TRBJ2-7; D unresolved. The CDR3 is 13 amino acids. V dropped 0 bases and J dropped 5 bases, with 9 bases sitting between them. Germline V gene sequence: CDR1 SGHDT, CDR2 YYEEEE. CDR3 region: CASSLVASHEQYV. CDR3 DNA sequence: TGTGCCAGCAGCTTGGTAGCTTCCCACGAGCAGTACGTC.

CDR3: CASSEPGLLTGELFF. The CDR3 coding sequence is TGTGCCAGTAGTGAACCGGGACTCCTCACCGGGGAGCTGTTTTTT. The V call is TRBV19, the J call TRBJ2-2; TRBD2 is a possible D gene (6 bases). The CDR3 length is 15 residues. Trimming left V 5 bases short and J 4 bases short, with 14 bases between. Per germline, CDR1 LNHDA and CDR2 SQIVND (reference sequence).

In its sample, this clonotype was seen many times. The chain links TRBV7-8 to TRBJ1-2, with 7 bases fitting TRBD1. This CDR3 has 15 amino acids. J was trimmed by 7 bases and V by 3 bases; bases with no gene match: 11. Germline-derived CDR1 and CDR2 are SGHVS and FQNEAQ. The CDR3 sequence is CASSFQGVGISGYTF. CDR3 coding DNA: TGTGCCAGCAGCTTCCAGGGGGTGGGAATTAGTGGCTACACCTTC.

This chain joins TRBV10-3 and TRBJ2-7; 7 bases map to TRBD1. From germline, CDR1 is ENHRY and CDR2 SYGVKD. The junction had 9 bases not matched to a gene; V was cut back by 7 bases and J by 3 bases. The CDR3 consists of 14 residues. The DNA for the CDR3 is TGTGCCATCAAAGCAGGGACAGAGCTCTACGAGCAGTACTTC. This translates into CAIKAGTELYEQYF.

Remarks on this clonotype: The junction departs from the called germline gene at one end, perhaps through a read error. J is TRBJ2-7 and V is TRBV5-1, with 9 nucleotides matching TRBD2. Germline CDR1 SGHRS, CDR2 YFSETQ. The CDR3 has 15 amino acids. The CDR3 reads CASSLVPSGEGEQHF. CDR3 nucleotides: TGCGCCAGCAGCTTGGTCCCTAGCGGGGAGGGTGAGCAGCACTTC.

This clonotype has more than one count but fewer than ten. This chain connects TRBV30 to TRBJ1-5; D possibly corresponds to TRBD1 (6 bases). CDR3 length: 12 amino acids. Trimming removed 7 bases from V and 5 bases from J, with 12 bases in between. Germline V CDR1 and CDR2: GTSNPN, SVGIG (reference sequence). CDR3 bases: TGTGCCTCCTCGACAGGATATCAGCCCCAGCATTTT. Amino acids: CASSTGYQPQHF. Combining the CDR3 with reference TRBV30 and TRBJ1-5 gives the whole variable domain SQTIHQWPATLVQPVGSPLSLECTVEGTSNPNLYWYRQAAGRGLQLLFYSVGIGQISSEVPQNLSASRPQDRQFILSSKKLLLSDSGFYLCASSTGYQPQHFGDGTRLSIL.

In regard to this clonotype: A single base separates this from a much larger clone, so it may be a read error. The chain employs TRBV9 and TRBJ1-2, with a possible D match to TRBD1 (5 bases). Trimming shortened V by 4 bases and J by 4 bases, and 20 bases separated the two germline ends. Germline CDR1 SGDLS, CDR2 YYNGEE. CDR3 length equals 16 residues. The CDR3 DNA sequence: TGTGCCAGCAGCCCCGGGGCAGGGAGTTGGGGCTATGGCTACACCTTC. As protein: CASSPGAGSWGYGYTF.

This clonotype was recorded a few times. The J gene is TRBJ1-5, the V gene TRBV30; 8 nucleotides align to TRBD1. The CDR3 totals 16 residues. Germline CDR1 is GTSNPN and CDR2 is SVGIG (reference sequence). J was trimmed by 4 bases and V by 1 base; bases with no gene match: 9. The CDR3 bases are TGTGCCTGGAGTGCCTCGGGCAGGGGGCTTAATCAGCCCCAGCATTTT. This codes for CAWSASGRGLNQPQHF.